This TCR beta chain was captured by sequencing in a study of radiation and T cells in renal cell carcinoma. Study observations and caveats: In blood, top tumor clones expanded by 2 weeks, shrinking by 4.

V lost 2 bases to trimming and J lost 3 bases, with 10 bases between them. The CDR3 has 14 residues. Germline V gene sequence: CDR1 MNHNS, CDR2 SASEGT. Stated time point: blood 2 weeks post-SBRT. Treatment denoted: 15 Gy SBRT to primary tumor, nephrectomy 4 weeks later. This renal cell carcinoma was of the clear cell type. This table comes from immunoSEQ multiplex PCR, and its TCRdb copy is limited to in-frame clones, with some not included. The table includes some 75,000 clones, 82% detected once. Worth noting for this clone: What it binds is unknown.

The specimen was blood, collected from a patient whose treatment included radiotherapy and nephrectomy. V is TRBV6-1 and J is TRBJ1-2, with a possible D match to TRBD1 (6 bases). This clonotype was obtained from a man aged 55 to 70 with renal cell carcinoma. In DNA, the CDR3 is TGTGCCAGCAGTGAATCAGGGGTTCACTATGGCTACACCTTC. Its translation is CASSESGVHYGYTF.